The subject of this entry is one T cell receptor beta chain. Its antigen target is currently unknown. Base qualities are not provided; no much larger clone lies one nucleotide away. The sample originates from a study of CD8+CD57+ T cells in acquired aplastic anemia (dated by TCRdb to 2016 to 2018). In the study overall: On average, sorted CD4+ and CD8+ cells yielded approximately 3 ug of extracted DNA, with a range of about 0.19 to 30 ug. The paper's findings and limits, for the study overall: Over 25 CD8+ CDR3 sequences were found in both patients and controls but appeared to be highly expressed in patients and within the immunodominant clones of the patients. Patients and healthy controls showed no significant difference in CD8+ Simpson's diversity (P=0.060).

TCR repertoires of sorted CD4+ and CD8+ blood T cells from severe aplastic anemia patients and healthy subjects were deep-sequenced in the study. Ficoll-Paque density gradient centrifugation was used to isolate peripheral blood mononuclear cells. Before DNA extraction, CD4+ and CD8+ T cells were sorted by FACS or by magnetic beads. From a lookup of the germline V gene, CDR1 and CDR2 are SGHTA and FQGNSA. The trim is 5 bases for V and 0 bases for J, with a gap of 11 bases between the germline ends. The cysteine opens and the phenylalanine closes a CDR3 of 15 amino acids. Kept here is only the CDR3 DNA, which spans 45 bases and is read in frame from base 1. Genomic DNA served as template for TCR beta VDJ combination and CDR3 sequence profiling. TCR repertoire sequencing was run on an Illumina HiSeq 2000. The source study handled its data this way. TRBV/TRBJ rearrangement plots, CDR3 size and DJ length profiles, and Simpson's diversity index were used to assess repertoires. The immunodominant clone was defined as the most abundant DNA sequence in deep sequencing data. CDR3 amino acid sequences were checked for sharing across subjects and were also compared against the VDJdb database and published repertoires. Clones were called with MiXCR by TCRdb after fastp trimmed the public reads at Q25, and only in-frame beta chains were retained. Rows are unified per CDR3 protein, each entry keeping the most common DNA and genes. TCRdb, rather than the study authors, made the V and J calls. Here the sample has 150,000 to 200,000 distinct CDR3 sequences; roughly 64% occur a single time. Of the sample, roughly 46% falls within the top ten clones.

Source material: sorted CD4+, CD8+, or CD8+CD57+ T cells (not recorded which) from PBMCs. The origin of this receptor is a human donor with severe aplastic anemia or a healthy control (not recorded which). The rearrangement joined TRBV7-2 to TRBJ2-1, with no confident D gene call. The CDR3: CASSVGVSSYNEQFF. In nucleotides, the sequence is TGTGCCAGCAGCGTAGGAGTTAGCTCCTACAATGAGCAGTTCTTC.